This passage covers 21 T cell receptor beta chains from one sample sequenced in a study of cytomegalovirus exposure and HLA in healthy donors. Vbeta (60) and Jbeta (13) primers were used in the PCR. Using immunoSEQ multiplex PCR, the repertoire was profiled, and TCRdb retains in-frame clones only, with some absent. The table lists approximately 110,000 clones, about 85% of them singletons, with over 0.2% in the top ten. The source material was PBMCs. These receptors were collected from a man aged 50 or older in good health and CMV-seronegative.

This clone was recorded only once. The chain couples TRBV19 to TRBJ2-1, with D possibly matching TRBD2 (5 bases). From germline, CDR1 is LNHDA and CDR2 SQIVND (reference sequence). The CDR3 runs to 14 residues. The V end was cut by 3 bases, the J end by 5 bases, with 11 bases between. As DNA, the CDR3 is TGTGCCAGTAGTATTGTAGCGCGGCACAATGAGCAGTTCTTC. It specifies CASSIVARHNEQFF.

The chain couples TRBV28 to TRBJ2-1; D unclear. CDR3 length equals 16 residues. Per the germline V gene, CDR1 is MDHEN and CDR2 is SYDVKM. With 4 bases removed from V and 8 bases from J, the gap between germline ends came to 21 bases. As DNA, the CDR3 is TGTGCCAGCAGTTCGCATATAAGGAAACTAAGAGATGAGCAGTTCTTC. Translation: CASSSHIRKLRDEQFF.

This clone has a single count. The chain combines TRBV9 with TRBJ2-2; possibly TRBD2 for D (6 bases). The V gene's germline CDR1 is SGDLS and CDR2 YYNGEE. There are 16 residues in the CDR3. Trimming stripped 4 bases from V and 1 base from J, with 14 bases between. CDR3 nucleotide sequence: TGTGCCAGCAGCCCCCGGGGGTATGGGAACACCGGGGAGCTGTTTTTT. Encoded protein: CASSPRGYGNTGELFF.

The chain links TRBV28 to TRBJ2-7, with D unresolved. Trimming left V 5 bases short and J 4 bases short, with 12 bases between. This CDR3 comprises 13 residues. Germline assignment: CDR1 MDHEN and CDR2 SYDVKM. CDR3 region: CASSALVPYEQYF. CDR3 coding DNA: TGTGCCAGCAGTGCTCTAGTCCCATACGAGCAGTACTTC. Supplemented by reference TRBV28 and TRBJ2-7, the full variable domain reads DVKVTQSSRYLVKRTGEKVFLECVQDMDHENMFWYRQDPGLGLRLIYFSYDVKMKEKGDIPEGYSVSREKKERFSLILESASTNQTSMYLCASSALVPYEQYFGPGTRLTVT.

CDR3 residues: CASRNDREAYEQYF. The CDR3 DNA is TGTGCCAGCAGGAACGACAGGGAGGCCTACGAGCAGTACTTC. The rearrangement joins TRBV6-5 to TRBJ2-7; a weak D match, TRBD1 (7 bases). Germline CDR1 reads MNHEY; CDR2 reads SVGAGI. CDR3 size: 14 residues. Trimming cost V 6 bases and J 2 bases, with 14 bases left between them.

V is TRBV7-9 and J is TRBJ2-7, with D possibly being TRBD2 (5 bases). This CDR3 has 15 amino acids. V lost 3 bases and J lost 2, with 14 bases in between. Germline V gene lookup returns CDR1 SEHNR and CDR2 FQNEAQ (reference sequence). The chain's CDR3 is CASSFGRRSPYEQYF. CDR3 coding DNA: TGTGCCAGCAGCTTCGGCAGGAGGTCCCCCTACGAGCAGTACTTC.

J is TRBJ2-7 and V is TRBV19; a possible D gene is TRBD2 (5 bases). Trimming took 2 bases from V and 2 from J, leaving 25 bases between them. The CDR3 is 19 residues long. The germline V gene has CDR1 LNHDA and CDR2 SQIVND (reference sequence). In DNA form, the CDR3 reads TGTGCCAGTAGTATAAAATTATTTGGATTCGTAGCGAGAGCCTACGAGCAGTACTTC. Its translation: CASSIKLFGFVARAYEQYF.

This sequence joins TRBV2 and TRBJ1-1; 8 nucleotides match TRBD1. V lost 6 bases to trimming and J lost 5 bases; unmatched junction nucleotides: 14. The CDR3 covers 16 residues. Germline CDR1 SNHLY, CDR2 FYNNEI. CDR3 nucleotides: TGTGCCAGCAGAGAACCCAGGGGGCTGACTTATACTGAAGCTTTCTTT. This encodes CASREPRGLTYTEAFF.

The V and J genes are TRBV6-5 and TRBJ1-3, with D possibly matching TRBD1 (5 bases). In germline, CDR1 is MNHEY, CDR2 SVGAGI. The CDR3 totals 14 residues. V dropped 5 bases and J dropped 2 bases, with 10 bases sitting between them. This chain's CDR3 is CASSIDSTGNTIYF. The CDR3 DNA reads TGTGCCAGCAGTATCGACAGTACTGGAAACACCATATATTTT.

The V and J genes are TRBV27 and TRBJ2-7; 7 nucleotides match TRBD2. Germline CDR1 and CDR2: MNHEY and SMNVEV (reference sequence). V gave up 6 bases and J gave up 6 bases; unmatched junction bases: 8. The CDR3 is 13 residues long. The CDR3 coding sequence is TGTGCCAGCAGATTGGGAGGGACGGGCGAGCAGTACTTC. Protein product: CASRLGGTGEQYF.

The J gene is TRBJ2-7, the V gene TRBV30, with 7 bases matching TRBD1. CDR1 is GTSNPN, CDR2 SVGIG, per germline (reference sequence). The CDR3 loop spans 13 amino acids. V gave up 2 bases and J gave up 4 bases; unmatched junction bases: 5. The DNA for the CDR3 is TGTGCCTGGAGTACAGGGGAAAGGTACGAGCAGTACTTC. As protein: CAWSTGERYEQYF. The full variable domain, in which reference TRBV30 and TRBJ2-7 provide the parts outside the CDR3, is SQTIHQWPATLVQPVGSPLSLECTVEGTSNPNLYWYRQAAGRGLQLLFYSVGIGQISSEVPQNLSASRPQDRQFILSSKKLLLSDSGFYLCAWSTGERYEQYFGPGTRLTVT.

The V gene is TRBV7-9, the J gene TRBJ2-4; the match to TRBD2 covers 9 bases. The CDR3 loop spans 14 amino acids. The germline V gene has CDR1 SEHNR and CDR2 FQNEAQ (reference sequence). V lost 1 base, J lost 6 bases, and 1 base stayed unmatched. CDR3 protein: CASSLGGRGNIQYF. The CDR3 nucleotides read TGTGCCAGCAGCTTAGGCGGGAGGGGAAACATTCAGTACTTC.

This chain uses TRBV5-6 with TRBJ2-5, with 11 bases identical to TRBD1. J lost 0 bases, V lost 2 bases, and 6 bases had no gene match. CDR3 length: 17 amino acids. In germline, CDR1 is SGHDT, CDR2 YYEEEE. The CDR3 nucleotides read TGTGCCAGCAGCTTTTCGGGACAGGGGGTGTACCAAGAGACCCAGTACTTC. This sequence encodes CASSFSGQGVYQETQYF.

This clone has just one count. The chain recombines TRBV5-1 with TRBJ2-2; possible D gene TRBD2, 5 bases. The ends were cut back, 1 base at V and 8 bases at J, with 12 bases in the middle. This CDR3 contains 14 residues. Per germline, CDR1 SGHRS and CDR2 YFSETQ. The CDR3 spells CASSLLLTGGELFF. The CDR3 DNA sequence: TGCGCCAGCAGCTTGCTTCTTACGGGGGGGGAGCTGTTTTTT.

This rearrangement joins TRBV4-1 to TRBJ2-7, with D uncertain. Germline lookup yields CDR1 MGHRA and CDR2 YSYEKL. V was pared by 1 base and J by 3 bases, with 10 bases between. This CDR3 spans 14 amino acids. The CDR3 bases are TGCGCCAGCAGCCAAGCGGTCCCTTTCTACGAGCAGTACTTC. Protein: CASSQAVPFYEQYF.

V gene TRBV7-3 combines with J gene TRBJ2-7, with 10 bases that match TRBD1. Germline lookup yields CDR1 SGHTA and CDR2 FQGTGA. The CDR3 consists of 16 residues. V gave up 7 bases and J gave up 2 bases; unmatched junction bases: 11. CDR3 bases: TGTGCCAGCACCGAGCCTGACAGGGGGCCAACCTACGAGCAGTACTTC. Translated, it gives CASTEPDRGPTYEQYF.

V and J are TRBV6-1 and TRBJ2-6; 7 nucleotides agree with TRBD2. V shed 6 bases, J shed 3 bases, and the junction held 2 bases outside the gene matches. Germline CDR1 and CDR2: MNHNS and SASEGT. This CDR3 comprises 14 residues. CDR3 nucleotide sequence: TGTGCCAGCAGCGGACTAGTTGGGGCCAACGTCCTGACTTTC. It encodes CASSGLVGANVLTF.

This chain joins TRBV4-2 and TRBJ1-5; D is perhaps TRBD1 (5 bases). V gave up 0 bases and J gave up 2 bases, with 8 bases separating them. The germline gives CDR1 LGHNA, CDR2 YNFKEQ. This CDR3 is built from 15 residues. CDR3 protein: CASSQEGGGNQPQHF. Written as DNA, the CDR3 is TGTGCCAGCAGCCAAGAGGGAGGGGGCAATCAGCCCCAGCATTTT.

V is TRBV21-1 and J is TRBJ2-7; TRBD2, the table's D call, was not compared with the DNA. TRBV21-1 is assigned pseudogene status. The length of the CDR3 is 16 residues. Written as DNA, the CDR3 is TGTGCCAGCAGCCTTCCACTACCGCGTGCGGTGCGCGAGCAGTACTTC. Translating gives CASSLPLPRAVREQYF.

A remark on this clone: Other DNA variants within this sample encode the same CDR3. The chain has TRBV5-1 and TRBJ2-7, with a tentative D call TRBD2 (6 bases). Trimming stripped 2 bases from V and 4 bases from J, with 10 bases between. This CDR3 is 13 amino acids long. Germline CDR1 SGHRS, CDR2 YFSETQ. Here the CDR3 reads CASSFAGRYEQYF. In DNA, the CDR3 is TGCGCCAGCAGCTTTGCAGGGAGGTACGAGCAGTACTTC.

The chain combines TRBV7-2 with TRBJ2-3; 10 positions match TRBD2. The germline V gene encodes CDR1 SGHTA and CDR2 FQGNSA. The V gene end was trimmed by 2 bases and the J gene end by 0 bases; junction bases not matched to a gene: 5. There are 17 residues in the CDR3. The CDR3 spells CASSLTSGRASTDTQYF. CDR3 nucleotide sequence: TGTGCCAGCAGCTTAACAAGCGGGAGGGCCAGCACAGATACGCAGTATTTT.